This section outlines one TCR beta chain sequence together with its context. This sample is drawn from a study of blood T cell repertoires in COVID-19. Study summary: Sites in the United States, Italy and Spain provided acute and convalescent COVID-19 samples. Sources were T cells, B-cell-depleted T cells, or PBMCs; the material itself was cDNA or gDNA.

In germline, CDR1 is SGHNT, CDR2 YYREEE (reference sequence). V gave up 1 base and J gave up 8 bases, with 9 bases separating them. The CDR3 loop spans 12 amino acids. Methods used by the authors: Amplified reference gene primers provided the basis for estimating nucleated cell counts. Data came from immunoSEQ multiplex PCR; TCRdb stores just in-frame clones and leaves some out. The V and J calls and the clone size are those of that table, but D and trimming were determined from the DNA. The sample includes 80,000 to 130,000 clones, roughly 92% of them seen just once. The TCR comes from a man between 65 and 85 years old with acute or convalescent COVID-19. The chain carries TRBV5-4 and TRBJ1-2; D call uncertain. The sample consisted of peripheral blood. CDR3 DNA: TGTGCCAGCAGCTTGACGGGGTTAGGCTACACCTTC. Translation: CASSLTGLGYTF. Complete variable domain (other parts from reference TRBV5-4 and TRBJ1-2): ETGVTQSPTHLIKTRGQQVTLRCSSQSGHNTVSWYQQALGQGPQFIFQYYREEENGRGNFPPRFSGLQFPNYSSELNVNALELDDSALYLCASSLTGLGYTFGSGTRLTVV.